One and the same sample provided the 13 T cell receptor beta chains below, sequenced in a study of post-analysis software for immune sequencing data. Study results and limitations: In patients, roughly 5 TRBV segments were more frequent than in controls, with TRBV5-6, TRBV5-1 and TRBV20-1 among them.

The antigens of these receptors remain unknown. Tagging with unique molecular identifiers was a feature of the TCR beta cDNA libraries. TCRdb recomputed calls from the PCR reads with MiXCR, one row per CDR3 protein. The sample holds about 810,000 distinct CDR3 sequences; roughly 58% are singletons and the top ten take approximately 4.5%. The sample comprised blood. These receptors were obtained from a girl between 10 and 17 years old with multiple sclerosis.

V gene TRBV12-3 or TRBV12-4 combines with J gene TRBJ2-3; the D gene could be TRBD1 or TRBD2 (6 bases each). V was pared by 6 bases and J by 3 bases, with 19 bases between. This CDR3 has 16 residues. CDR3 protein: CASRDNPRRGTDTQYF. CDR3 sequence (DNA): TGTGCCAGCAGGGATAACCCGCGGAGGGGGACAGATACGCAGTATTTT.

The rearrangement links TRBV20-1 to TRBJ1-1, with a possible D match to TRBD1 (5 bases). The V end was cut by 5 bases, the J end by 3 bases, with 16 bases between. The CDR3 contains 14 residues. The germline V gene encodes CDR1 DFQATT and CDR2 SNEGSKA (reference sequence). CDR3 loop: CSAFSRVSDTEAFF. For the CDR3, the DNA is TGCAGTGCTTTCTCCAGGGTGTCGGACACTGAAGCTTTCTTT.

On this clonotype itself: Sequence at one end of the junction differs from germline and may be a read error. The chain joins TRBV29-1 to TRBJ1-1, with D hard to call. The CDR3 extends over 12 amino acids. Looked up from germline, CDR1 is SQVTM and CDR2 is ANQGSEA. CDR3 nucleotides: TGCAGCGTTGCAGCAGTGAACACTGAAACTTTCTTT. It is translated as CSVAAVNTETFF.

This clonotype showed up just a few times. The chain links TRBV6-7 to TRBJ2-7, with a weak D call TRBD1 (5 bases). TRBV6-7 is an ORF, and what it does is uncertain. V lost 7 bases to trimming and J lost 2 bases, with 15 bases between them. The CDR3 runs to 14 residues. CDR3 protein: CASTRGALPYEQYF. In DNA form, the CDR3 reads TGTGCCAGCACCCGTGGGGCATTGCCCTACGAGCAGTACTTC.

The V and J genes are TRBV12-3 or TRBV12-4 and TRBJ2-7, with D maybe TRBD1 (6 bases). The CDR3 totals 14 residues. V was pared by 5 bases and J by 4 bases, with 15 bases between. The CDR3 coding sequence is TGTGCCAGCAGTACGACAGGATCTGGGTACGAGCAGTACTTC. As protein: CASSTTGSGYEQYF.

Notes on this clonotype: At one boundary the junction diverges from the germline segment, which might be a read error. The rearrangement joins TRBV29-1 to TRBJ2-3; TRBD1 matches 11 bases. This CDR3 spans 16 amino acids. Germline V gene sequence: CDR1 SQVTM, CDR2 ANQGSEA. The CDR3 nucleotides are TGCAGCTCCTCGGGGCCGGGACAGGGGGTACAAGATGCGCAGTATTTT. Translated: CSSSGPGQGVQDAQYF.

The chain uses TRBV7-9 and TRBJ2-7; a weak D match, TRBD2 (5 bases). Germline CDR1 SEHNR, CDR2 FQNEAQ (reference sequence). Deletions cut 4 bases from V and 7 bases from J, with 20 bases between. The CDR3 extends over 15 amino acids. CDR3 in amino acids: CASSSPGRGPWEQYF. The CDR3 DNA reads as TGTGCCAGCAGCTCCCCGGGTCGGGGTCCGTGGGAGCAGTACTTC.

This clonotype was counted between two and nine times. Relative to the germline gene, one junction end is altered; a read error may explain this. The genes are TRBV4-1 and TRBJ2-7; no definite D call. There are 12 residues in the CDR3. Germline V CDR1 and CDR2: MGHRA, YSYEKL. The CDR3 bases are TGTGCCAGCAGCCAAGTGGGGTCCGAGCAGTACTTC. The encoded protein is CASSQVGSEQYF.

This clonotype has more than one count but fewer than ten. This chain joins TRBV29-1 and TRBJ2-4; 9 nucleotides align to TRBD2. Trimming at V came to 4 bases and at J to 6 bases, leaving 4 bases not matched to a gene. This CDR3 spans 13 amino acids. Germline CDR1 SQVTM, CDR2 ANQGSEA. The CDR3 DNA is TGCAGCGTTGGAGGGACTAGCACAAACATTCAGTACTTC. Protein: CSVGGTSTNIQYF.

The genes are TRBV2 and TRBJ2-1, with D perhaps TRBD1 or TRBD2 (5 bases each). Germline values: CDR1 SNHLY, CDR2 FYNNEI. Trimming cost V 8 bases and J 4 bases, with 18 bases left between them. This CDR3 has 15 amino acids. This CDR3 reads CASQIPGGGYNEQFF. The CDR3 region has the DNA TGTGCCAGCCAGATCCCGGGTGGGGGTTACAATGAGCAGTTCTTC.

CDR3 amino acids: CASSLRVPGAFF. CDR3 coding DNA: TGTGCCAGCAGTTTAAGGGTCCCTGGGGCTTTCTTT. The V and J genes are TRBV12-3 or TRBV12-4 and TRBJ1-1; D is unresolved. The CDR3 has 12 amino acids. Trimming pared 2 bases from V and 11 bases from J, leaving 12 bases between.

This clonotype was seen a few times. The chain has TRBV29-1 and TRBJ2-1; D might be TRBD1 (6 bases). Germline lookup yields CDR1 SQVTM and CDR2 ANQGSEA. The ends were cut back, 3 bases at V and 4 bases at J, with 7 bases in the middle. The CDR3 runs to 12 residues. The CDR3 is CSVEDSYNEQFF. The CDR3 region has the DNA TGCAGCGTTGAGGACAGTTACAATGAGCAGTTCTTC.

This clonotype was counted between two and nine times. The chain joins TRBV7-9 to TRBJ2-5, with 9 bases that match TRBD2. The V and J ends lost 2 bases and 5 bases, in that order; junction bases with no gene match: 6. CDR1 is SEHNR, CDR2 FQNEAQ, per germline (reference sequence). This CDR3 has 15 amino acids. The CDR3 loop is CASSLQSSGRETQYF. CDR3 bases: TGTGCCAGCAGCTTACAGTCCAGCGGGAGGGAGACCCAGTACTTC.